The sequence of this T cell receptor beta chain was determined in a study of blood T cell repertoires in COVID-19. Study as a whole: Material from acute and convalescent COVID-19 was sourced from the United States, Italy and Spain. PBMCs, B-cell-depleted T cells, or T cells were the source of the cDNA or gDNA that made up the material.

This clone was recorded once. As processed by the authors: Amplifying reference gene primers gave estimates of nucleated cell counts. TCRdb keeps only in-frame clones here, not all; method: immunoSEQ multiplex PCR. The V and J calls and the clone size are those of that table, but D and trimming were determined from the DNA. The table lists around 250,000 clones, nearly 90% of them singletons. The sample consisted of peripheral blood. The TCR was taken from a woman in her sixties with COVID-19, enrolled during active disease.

The CDR3 DNA reads TGTGCCAGCAGTCCCTCGGACAGAACTAATTCACCCCTCCACTTT. It codes for CASSPSDRTNSPLHF. The chain links TRBV28 to TRBJ1-6; D might be TRBD1 (6 bases). The germline V gene encodes CDR1 MDHEN and CDR2 SYDVKM. Trimming removed 5 bases at V and 6 bases at J, with 14 bases between. This CDR3 spans 15 amino acids.